This T cell receptor beta chain was documented in a study of beta chain features in type 1 diabetes. Overall study results and limits: There were fewer insertions and more deletions at the VDJ junctions of type 1 diabetes patients. Type 1 diabetes patients showed a moderate but significant shortening of TCRB CDR3s in all four CD4+ subsets.

Every bit of the isolated RNA underwent reverse transcription, so sequencing read expressed TCRB transcripts. Assay used: immunoSEQ multiplex PCR; TCRdb lists only in-frame clones, some missing. The table lists 600,000 to 700,000 clones, roughly an eighth of them singletons. Stem cell-like memory, regulatory, central memory and naive CD4+ cells were sorted via CD45RO/CCR7/CD25/CD127/CD95/CD27. Every sorted population was more than 95% pure. Worth noting for this clone: Its antigen is not known.

In germline, CDR1 is DFQATT, CDR2 SNEGSKA (reference sequence). V lost 0 bases, J lost 7 bases, and 6 bases lay in between. The CDR3 loop spans 11 amino acids. The clonotype originates from a man younger than 45 with type 1 diabetes. The gene calls are TRBV20-1 and TRBJ1-2; no firm D call. Input material: naive CD4+ T cells from blood. CDR3 sequence (DNA): TGCAGTGCTAGAGATGTGGCTGGCTACACCTTC. Translation gives CSARDVAGYTF.